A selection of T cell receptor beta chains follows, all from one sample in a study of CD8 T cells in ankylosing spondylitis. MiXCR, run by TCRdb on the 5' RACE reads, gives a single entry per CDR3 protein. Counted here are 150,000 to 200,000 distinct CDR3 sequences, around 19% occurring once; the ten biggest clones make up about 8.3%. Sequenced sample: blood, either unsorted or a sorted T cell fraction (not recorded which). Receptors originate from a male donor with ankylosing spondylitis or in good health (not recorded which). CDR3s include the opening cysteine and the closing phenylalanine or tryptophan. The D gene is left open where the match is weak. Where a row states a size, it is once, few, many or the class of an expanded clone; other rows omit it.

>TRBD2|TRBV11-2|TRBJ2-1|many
CASRGPAPIKLAGGPGDEQFF
TGTGCCAGCAGAGGACCGGCTCCTATAAAGTTAGCGGGAGGGCCCGGGGATGAGCAGTTCTTC
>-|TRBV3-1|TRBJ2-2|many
CASSLLSGTTGELFF
TGTGCCAGCAGCCTGTTATCGGGGACTACCGGGGAGCTGTTTTTT
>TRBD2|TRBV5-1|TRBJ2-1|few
CASSSTGGFYEQFF
TGCGCCAGCAGCTCAACGGGAGGGTTTTATGAGCAGTTCTTC
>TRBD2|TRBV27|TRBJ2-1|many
CASSYRLAGGNNEQFF
TGTGCCAGCAGCTACAGACTAGCGGGAGGGAACAATGAGCAGTTCTTC
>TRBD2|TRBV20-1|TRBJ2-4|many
CSATGLAGERNIQYF
TGCAGTGCTACCGGACTAGCGGGAGAAAGGAACATTCAGTACTTC
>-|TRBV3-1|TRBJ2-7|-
CASSLGTSAYSYEQYF
TGTGCCAGCAGCCTGGGGACTTCTGCATACTCCTACGAGCAGTACTTC
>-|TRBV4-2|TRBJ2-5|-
CASSRPEDEETQYF
TGTGCCAGCAGCCGACCAGAAGATGAAGAGACCCAGTACTTC
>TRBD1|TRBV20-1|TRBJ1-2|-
CSASDRHYGYTF
TGCAGTGCCTCGGACAGGCACTATGGCTACACCTTC
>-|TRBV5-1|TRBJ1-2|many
CASSPQTDYGYTF
TGCGCCAGCAGCCCACAGACAGACTATGGCTACACCTTC
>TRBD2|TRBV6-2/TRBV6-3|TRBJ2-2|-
CASSYPMGQLAGTGELFF
TGTGCCAGCAGTTACCCGATGGGGCAGCTAGCGGGAACCGGGGAGCTGTTTTTT
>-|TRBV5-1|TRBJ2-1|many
CASSGSGADEQFF
TGCGCCAGCAGCGGGAGTGGGGCCGATGAGCAGTTCTTC
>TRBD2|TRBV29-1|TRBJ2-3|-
CSVVGLGTQYF
TGCAGCGTTGTGGGACTAGGGACGCAGTATTTT
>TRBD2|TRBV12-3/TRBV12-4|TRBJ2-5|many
CASTGTSGSGETQYF
TGTGCCAGCACCGGGACTAGCGGGAGTGGTGAGACCCAGTACTTC
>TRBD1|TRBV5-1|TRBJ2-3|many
CASSSGTGNQDTQYF
TGCGCCAGCAGCTCCGGGACAGGGAATCAGGATACGCAGTATTTT
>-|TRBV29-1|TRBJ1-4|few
CSATGEATNEKLFF
TGCAGCGCCACAGGTGAAGCAACTAATGAAAAACTGTTTTTT
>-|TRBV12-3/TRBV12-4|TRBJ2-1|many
CASSFRVLDKGYNEQFF
TGTGCCAGCAGTTTTCGGGTTCTGGATAAGGGCTACAATGAGCAGTTCTTC
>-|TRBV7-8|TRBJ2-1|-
CASSLRQVGTYNEQFF
TGTGCCAGCAGCTTAAGACAGGTGGGGACCTACAATGAGCAGTTCTTC
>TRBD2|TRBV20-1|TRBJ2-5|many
CSARSGIQETQYF
TGCAGTGCTCGTAGCGGGATCCAAGAGACCCAGTACTTC
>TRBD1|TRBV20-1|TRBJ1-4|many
CSAAGQGANEKLFF
TGCAGTGCTGCAGGACAGGGGGCTAATGAAAAACTGTTTTTT
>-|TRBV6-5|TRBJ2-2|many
CASSYSWRARENTGELFF
TGTGCCAGCAGTTATTCTTGGCGGGCCCGAGAAAACACCGGGGAGCTGTTTTTT
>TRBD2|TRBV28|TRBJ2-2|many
CASSSLGEGGELFF
TGTGCCAGCAGTTCCCTGGGGGAGGGCGGGGAGCTGTTTTTT
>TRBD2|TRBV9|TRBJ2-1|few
CASSVAGGRSLSYNEQFF
TGTGCCAGCAGCGTTGCGGGAGGGCGATCCCTATCCTACAATGAGCAGTTCTTC
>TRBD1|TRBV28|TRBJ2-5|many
CASSRQGTRETQYF
TGTGCCAGCAGTCGACAGGGGACGAGGGAGACCCAGTACTTC
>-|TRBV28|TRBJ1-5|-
CASSFGQGKVQPQHF
TGTGCCAGCAGTTTTGGGCAGGGGAAGGTGCAGCCCCAGCATTTT
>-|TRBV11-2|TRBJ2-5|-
CASSLAEETQYF
TGTGCCAGCAGCTTAGCAGAAGAGACCCAGTACTTC
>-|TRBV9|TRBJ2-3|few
CASSVRGYLTDTQYF
TGTGCCAGCAGCGTACGAGGATACCTCACAGATACGCAGTATTTT
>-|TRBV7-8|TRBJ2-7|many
CASSATRLQHYEQYF
TGTGCCAGCAGCGCTACGCGACTACAACACTACGAGCAGTACTTC
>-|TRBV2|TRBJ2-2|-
CASSDPVGLGTGELFF
TGTGCCAGCAGTGACCCGGTCGGCCTGGGAACCGGGGAGCTGTTTTTT
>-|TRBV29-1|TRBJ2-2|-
CSVGILGGNTGELFF
TGCAGCGTTGGAATACTCGGCGGGAACACCGGGGAGCTGTTTTTT
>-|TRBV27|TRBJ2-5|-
CASSPTSGETQYF
TGTGCCAGCAGTCCTACCTCGGGCGAGACCCAGTACTTC
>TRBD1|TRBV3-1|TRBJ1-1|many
CASSQEDRATEAFF
TGTGCCAGCAGCCAGGAGGACAGGGCAACTGAAGCTTTCTTT
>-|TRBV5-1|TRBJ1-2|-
CASSPQGPGYTF
TGCGCCAGCAGCCCACAGGGCCCCGGCTACACCTTC
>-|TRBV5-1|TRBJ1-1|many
CASSLHSGNTEAFF
TGCGCCAGCAGCTTGCACTCAGGGAACACTGAAGCTTTCTTT
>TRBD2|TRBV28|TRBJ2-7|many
CASLAPGEGSLYEQYF
TGTGCCAGCCTTGCTCCCGGGGAGGGATCCCTTTACGAGCAGTACTTC
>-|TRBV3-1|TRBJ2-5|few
CASMGVQETQYF
TGTGCCAGCATGGGAGTCCAAGAGACCCAGTACTTC
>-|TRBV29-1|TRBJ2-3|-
CSVLPGITDTQYF
TGCAGCGTTCTCCCGGGGATCACAGATACGCAGTATTTT
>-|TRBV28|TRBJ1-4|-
CASSPPRGGKNEKLFF
TGTGCCAGCAGCCCCCCTCGAGGGGGGAAGAATGAAAAACTGTTTTTT
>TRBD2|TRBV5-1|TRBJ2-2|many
CASSLGFRAGANTGELFF
TGCGCCAGCAGCTTGGGATTTAGGGCGGGAGCGAACACCGGGGAGCTGTTTTTT
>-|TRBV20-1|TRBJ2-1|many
CSANLATYNEQFF
TGCAGTGCGAACCTAGCTACCTACAATGAGCAGTTCTTC
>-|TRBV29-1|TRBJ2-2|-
CSVAGSNTGELFF
TGCAGCGTTGCCGGGAGCAATACCGGGGAGCTGTTTTTT
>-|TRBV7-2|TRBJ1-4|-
CTSSSDAYGVEKLFF
TGTACCAGCAGCTCCGACGCCTACGGGGTTGAAAAACTGTTTTTT
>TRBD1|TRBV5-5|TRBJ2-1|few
CASSPGTGSGYNEQFF
TGTGCCAGCAGCCCCGGGACAGGGTCTGGCTACAATGAGCAGTTCTTC